Included here is one T cell receptor (beta chain) sequence, with context. Total RNA was isolated from each sample in quantities of at least 5 micrograms. This sample is drawn from a study of blood T cells in healthy people across ages. It was with a sample-barcoded 5' primer and a J-beta primer mix that a second PCR of about 6 to 12 cycles was run. Via MiXCR, TCRdb re-called the 5' RACE reads, giving one row per CDR3 protein. The sample has around 1,600,000 distinct CDR3 sequences, approximately 42% seen once. CDR1 and CDR2 (germline): SGDLS, YYNGEE. V lost 0 bases, J lost 13 bases, and 14 bases lay in between. The CDR3 is 13 amino acids.

This sequence joins TRBV9 and TRBJ2-1, with D maybe TRBD2 (6 bases). Sequencing input: blood. The source is a woman under 30 in good health. Here the CDR3 reads CASSVAGGETQFF. As DNA, the CDR3 is TGTGCCAGCAGCGTAGCAGGCGGGGAGACCCAGTTCTTC.